The 10 T cell receptor beta chains in this list originate from one sample, sequenced in a study of blood T cell repertoires in COVID-19. Sequencing was performed with immunoSEQ multiplex PCR; in TCRdb, only in-frame clones are kept and a portion is missing. The sample has roughly 90,000 clones; around 85% are singletons. Specimen: peripheral blood. The receptors were gathered from a man aged 80 or over with acute or convalescent COVID-19.

CDR3 nucleotide sequence: TGTGCCAGCAGGCCGGACAGGGGGACTAGCGGGTCGCAGATCAGAGTCCTGACTTTC. This gives the protein CASRPDRGTSGSQIRVLTF. The V gene is TRBV28, the J gene TRBJ2-6; 12 positions agree with TRBD2. Trimming removed 6 bases from V and 13 bases from J; junction bases left unmatched: 22. The CDR3 consists of 19 residues. The V gene's germline CDR1 is MDHEN and CDR2 SYDVKM.

CDR3 nucleotides: TGTGCCAGCAGCTTAGGTCCTAGCGGGAGTACAGATACGCAGTATTTT. Protein sequence: CASSLGPSGSTDTQYF. The chain couples TRBV7-9 to TRBJ2-3; 10 bases map to TRBD2. This CDR3 has 16 amino acids. Germline CDR1 is SEHNR and CDR2 is FQNEAQ (reference sequence). With V trimmed by 1 base and J by 3 bases, 4 bases remained unmatched. The variable domain in full, completed from reference TRBV7-9 and TRBJ2-3, reads DTGVSQNPRHKITKRGQNVTFRCDPISEHNRLYWYRQTLGQGPEFLTYFQNEAQLEKSRLLSDRFSAERPKGSFSTLEIQRTEQGDSAMYLCASSLGPSGSTDTQYFGPGTRLTVL.

The chain uses TRBV5-1 and TRBJ2-5, with 9 bases matching TRBD1. The CDR3 is 14 amino acids. Germline V gives CDR1 SGHRS, CDR2 YFSETQ. Trimming cost V 2 bases and J 3 bases; bases outside gene matches: 2. The DNA for the CDR3 is TGCGCCAGCAGCTTATGGACAGGGGAAGAGACCCAGTACTTC. Its translation: CASSLWTGEETQYF.

The J gene is TRBJ1-3, the V gene TRBV12-3 or TRBV12-4; 7 nucleotides match TRBD1. Trimming cost V 5 bases and J 9 bases; bases outside gene matches: 7. This CDR3 has 13 residues. The CDR3 DNA follows: TGTGCCAGCAGTGGGACAGCGGTCGGCACCATATATTTT. It encodes CASSGTAVGTIYF.

This clone was detected only a few times. The J gene is TRBJ2-7, the V gene TRBV19; TRBD2 might be the D (5 bases). The V end lost 3 bases, the J end lost 1 base, and 10 bases lay between the germline ends. Germline V gene lookup returns CDR1 LNHDA and CDR2 SQIVND (reference sequence). CDR3 size: 14 residues. As DNA, the CDR3 is TGTGCCAGTAGTATTCCCGGCGGGTCCTACGAGCAGTACTTC. It yields the protein CASSIPGGSYEQYF. The full variable domain, with the rest looked up from reference TRBV19 and TRBJ2-7, is DGGITQSPKYLFRKEGQNVTLSCEQNLNHDAMYWYRQDPGQGLRLIYYSQIVNDFQKGDIAEGYSVSREKKESFPLTVTSAQKNPTAFYLCASSIPGGSYEQYFGPGTRLTVT.

The rearrangement uses TRBV12-3 or TRBV12-4 and TRBJ1-3; D not certain. Trimming cost V 9 bases and J 7 bases, with 13 bases left between them. The length of the CDR3 is 12 residues. CDR3 protein: CASAGNGNTIYF. In nucleotides, the CDR3 is TGTGCCAGTGCGGGGAACGGGAACACCATATATTTT.

V and J are TRBV11-2 and TRBJ2-1, with 7 bases fitting TRBD2. Germline V gene sequence: CDR1 SGHAT, CDR2 FQNNGV. The CDR3 covers 17 residues. The V segment lost 5 bases and the J segment 0 bases; nucleotides outside the gene matches: 10. The CDR3 DNA reads as TGTGCCAGCAGCCTTCAAAGCGGGGCCCTCTCCTACAATGAGCAGTTCTTC. Residues: CASSLQSGALSYNEQFF.

The chain has TRBV19 and TRBJ2-2; D gene uncertain. Germline V gives CDR1 LNHDA, CDR2 SQIVND (reference sequence). CDR3 size: 14 residues. Trimming removed 4 bases from V and 1 base from J, with 7 bases in between. The chain's CDR3 is CASSSAENTGELFF. CDR3 nucleotides: TGTGCCAGTAGTAGCGCGGAGAACACCGGGGAGCTGTTTTTT.

V is TRBV11-3 and J is TRBJ1-3; D remains ambiguous. This CDR3 has 15 amino acids. The V gene lost 1 base and the J gene lost 0 bases, with 7 bases spanning the gap. The germline V gene has CDR1 SGHNT and CDR2 YENEEA. The CDR3 here is CASSLGADSGNTIYF. The CDR3 DNA follows: TGTGCCAGCAGCTTAGGGGCCGACTCTGGAAACACCATATATTTT.

This chain uses TRBV3-1 (or the pseudogene TRBV3-2) with TRBJ2-3, with a possible D match to TRBD2 (6 bases). Trimming stripped 4 bases from V and 3 bases from J, with 11 bases between. Germline V gene data show CDR1 as LGHDT and CDR2 as YNNKEL (reference sequence). There are 14 residues in the CDR3. The CDR3 spells CASSLGTGTDTQYF. In nucleotides, the CDR3 is TGTGCCAGCAGCCTCGGGACTGGAACAGATACGCAGTATTTT.